Listed here are 27 T cell receptor beta chains from one sample, sequenced in a study of T cells in Graves' hyperthyroidism and ophthalmopathy. The source material, RNA transcripts, was used to amplify TCR beta CDR3 regions. The HTBI primer set drove a first-round RT-PCR of the TCR CDR3. TCRdb recomputed calls from the multiplex PCR reads with MiXCR, one row per CDR3 protein. The sample holds approximately 600,000 distinct CDR3 sequences, roughly 17% seen once. The sequenced sample was blood. The receptors were gathered from a woman in her twenties or thirties with Graves' hyperthyroidism.

This clonotype came up many times. J is TRBJ1-1 and V is TRBV28; TRBD1 aligns across 11 bases. The CDR3 runs to 17 residues. The germline V gene has CDR1 MDHEN and CDR2 SYDVKM. J was trimmed by 0 bases and V by 6 bases; bases with no gene match: 9. The CDR3 DNA reads as TGTGCCAGCAGCCTTAAGCGGGACAGGGGGATGAACACTGAAGCTTTCTTT. Its translation is CASSLKRDRGMNTEAFF.

A few counts support this clonotype. The chain is built from TRBV9 and TRBJ2-7; possibly TRBD2 for D (5 bases). There are 14 residues in the CDR3. V lost 0 bases to trimming and J lost 5 bases, with 12 bases between them. In germline, CDR1 is SGDLS, CDR2 YYNGEE. The CDR3 protein is CASSVVAGSDEQYF. In DNA form, the CDR3 reads TGTGCCAGCAGCGTAGTTGCGGGTTCGGACGAGCAGTACTTC.

This clonotype showed up many times. This sequence joins TRBV28 and TRBJ2-1; 13 positions agree with TRBD2. This CDR3 spans 16 amino acids. Germline V gene lookup returns CDR1 MDHEN and CDR2 SYDVKM. V gave up 4 bases and J gave up 10 bases; unmatched junction bases: 10. The DNA for the CDR3 is TGTGCCAGCAGTTCCCCGGGACTAGCGGGGTCTTGGGAGCAGTTCTTC. Translating gives CASSSPGLAGSWEQFF.

J is TRBJ1-4 and V is TRBV7-2, with a possible D match to TRBD1 (6 bases). Trimming stripped 5 bases from V and 6 bases from J, with 16 bases between. This CDR3 is 15 amino acids long. From germline, CDR1 is SGHTA and CDR2 FQGNSA. CDR3 sequence reads: CASSPRRGAYEKLFF. DNA of the CDR3: TGTGCCAGCAGCCCGCGTAGGGGGGCCTATGAAAAACTGTTTTTT. The entire variable domain, with the rest obtained from reference TRBV7-2 and TRBJ1-4, is as follows: GAGVSQSPSNKVTEKGKDVELRCDPISGHTALYWYRQSLGQGLEFLIYFQGNSAPDKSGLPSDRFSAERTGGSVSTLTIQRTQQEDSAVYLCASSPRRGAYEKLFFGSGTQLSVL.

This clonotype has a count of ten or more. The CDR3 protein is CASSFGPGELNEQFF. The CDR3 nucleotides are TGTGCCAGCAGCTTCGGTCCCGGGGAGCTCAATGAGCAGTTCTTC. The chain combines TRBV5-4 with TRBJ2-1; D might be TRBD2 (5 bases). Germline-derived CDR1 and CDR2 are SGHNT and YYREEE (reference sequence). The V end was cut by 2 bases, the J end by 6 bases, with 15 bases between. The CDR3 runs to 15 residues.

This clonotype was seen only a few times. V usage is TRBV7-9 and J usage is TRBJ1-2; D is unclear. Per germline, CDR1 SEHNR and CDR2 FQNEAQ (reference sequence). The CDR3 spans 13 residues. V lost 2 bases to trimming and J lost 0 bases, with 4 bases between them. CDR3 in amino acids: CASSLWTNYGYTF. The DNA for the CDR3 is TGTGCCAGCAGCTTATGGACTAACTATGGCTACACCTTC.

The sample holds many counts of this clonotype. The rearrangement links TRBV7-9 to TRBJ2-5; D unclear. The CDR3 runs 13 residues. V lost 5 bases and J lost 3, with 10 bases in between. Germline-derived CDR1 and CDR2 are SEHNR and FQNEAQ (reference sequence). Here the CDR3 DNA reads TGTGCCAGCAGCCTGTCTGGGGAAGAGACCCAGTACTTC. Its translation is CASSLSGEETQYF.

This clonotype was detected ten times or more. This chain links TRBV12-3 or TRBV12-4 with TRBJ2-1, with TRBD2 matching over 7 bases. Trimming took 7 bases from V and 5 from J; bases not matched to a gene: 5. The CDR3 totals 13 residues. The DNA for the CDR3 is TGTGCCAGCACCCTAGCGGTTGACAATGAGCAGTTCTTC. Protein sequence: CASTLAVDNEQFF.

V and J are TRBV5-8 and TRBJ2-1; 7 bases line up with TRBD2. CDR1 and CDR2 from the germline V gene are SGHTS and YDEGEE. This CDR3 comprises 16 residues. V dropped 4 bases and J dropped 10; count of bases not matched to a gene: 17. CDR3 residues: CASSPTLMGGQYEQFF. The CDR3 DNA is TGTGCCAGCAGCCCCACGTTGATGGGAGGGCAATACGAGCAGTTCTTC.

This clonotype was counted at least ten times. The V call is TRBV6-1, the J call TRBJ2-5, with D tentatively TRBD2 (6 bases). V lost 4 bases, J lost 10 bases, and 22 bases lay in between. The CDR3 has 15 residues. Germline lookup yields CDR1 MNHNS and CDR2 SASEGT. CDR3 DNA: TGTGCCAGCAGTGGCAGGAGGGACCCCAAGAGTGTCCAGTACTTC. It is translated as CASSGRRDPKSVQYF.

This clonotype was observed a handful of times. The chain is built from TRBV6-1 and TRBJ1-4; D call uncertain. CDR3 length: 14 residues. CDR1 and CDR2 (germline): MNHNS, SASEGT. The V end was cut by 6 bases, the J end by 0 bases, with 8 bases between. The CDR3 loop reads CASRDTTTNEKLFF. The CDR3 DNA reads TGTGCCAGCAGAGACACTACAACTAATGAAAAACTGTTTTTT.

This clonotype has ten or more counts. V usage is TRBV6-1 and J usage is TRBJ1-1; perhaps TRBD1 as D (6 bases). CDR3 length equals 13 residues. Germline V lookup: CDR1 MNHNS, CDR2 SASEGT. The V end was cut by 7 bases, the J end by 6 bases, with 15 bases between. As DNA, the CDR3 is TGTGCCAGCACTCTAGGGGGGATCCCTGAAGCTTTCTTT. Protein product: CASTLGGIPEAFF.

About this clonotype itself: This clone may be a read error of a much larger clone one base away. This rearrangement joins TRBV9 to TRBJ2-1; maybe TRBD2 (6 bases). Trimming removed 5 bases from V and 0 bases from J, with 12 bases in between. There are 15 residues in the CDR3. Germline CDR1 and CDR2: SGDLS and YYNGEE. CDR3 in amino acids: CASRDSGSSYNEQFF. The CDR3 nucleotides read TGTGCCAGCAGGGATAGCGGAAGCTCCTACAATGAGCAGTTCTTC.

This clonotype has a count of ten or more. The chain uses TRBV30 and TRBJ2-1; D is tentatively TRBD1 or TRBD2 (5 bases each). Germline CDR1 and CDR2: GTSNPN and SVGIG (reference sequence). The CDR3 length is 12 residues. Trimming left V 3 bases short and J 8 bases short, with 11 bases between. The CDR3 loop reads CAWRGVGDEQFF. DNA for the CDR3: TGTGCCTGGAGAGGCGTGGGGGATGAGCAGTTCTTC.

This clonotype was counted at least ten times. The chain recombines TRBV7-3 with TRBJ2-5; D is perhaps TRBD2 (6 bases). Germline CDR1 and CDR2: SGHTA and FQGTGA. V was trimmed by 3 bases and J by 5 bases, leaving 13 bases between them. CDR3 length: 14 amino acids. CDR3 sequence (DNA): TGTGCCAGCAGCTTCGGAGGGAGTGGCGAGACCCAGTACTTC. Amino acid sequence: CASSFGGSGETQYF.

This clonotype showed up many times. As DNA, the CDR3 is TGTGCCAGCAGCCGACTGAGCAATCAGCCCCAGCATTTT. It yields the protein CASSRLSNQPQHF. The chain recombines TRBV12-3 or TRBV12-4 with TRBJ1-5, with D unresolved. Trimming left V 6 bases short and J 1 base short, with 7 bases between. The CDR3 covers 13 residues.

This clonotype was detected ten times or more. The V call is TRBV7-9, the J call TRBJ2-7; D gene unclear. The CDR3 sequence is 13 residues long. Trimming cost V 6 bases and J 2 bases, with 11 bases left between them. From germline, CDR1 is SEHNR and CDR2 FQNEAQ (reference sequence). DNA of the CDR3: TGTGCCAGCAGTTCGAGGAATACCTACGAGCAGTACTTC. It encodes CASSSRNTYEQYF.

The V gene is TRBV4-1, the J gene TRBJ2-5; possible D gene TRBD1, 6 bases. CDR3 size: 17 residues. Per germline, CDR1 MGHRA and CDR2 YSYEKL. The V end lost 1 base, the J end lost 6 bases, and 21 bases lay between the germline ends. The CDR3 loop reads CASSQGEWTATVQTQYF. The CDR3 DNA reads as TGCGCCAGCAGCCAAGGAGAGTGGACAGCCACTGTACAGACCCAGTACTTC.

The chain recombines TRBV7-9 with TRBJ2-1; the D gene is possibly TRBD2 (5 bases). V lost 4 bases and J lost 3, with 13 bases in between. The CDR3 loop spans 15 amino acids. Germline loops: CDR1 SEHNR, CDR2 FQNEAQ (reference sequence). This CDR3 reads CASSSSLTVYNEQFF. In DNA form, the CDR3 reads TGTGCCAGCAGCTCTAGCCTAACGGTCTACAATGAGCAGTTCTTC.

In this sample, this clonotype turned up many times. The J gene is TRBJ2-2, the V gene TRBV5-5; maybe TRBD1 (5 bases). This CDR3 has 16 residues. The germline gives CDR1 SGHKS, CDR2 YYEKEE (reference sequence). The V end lost 0 bases, the J end lost 0 bases, and 9 bases lay between the germline ends. The CDR3: CASSLAGLANTGELFF. The DNA of the CDR3 is TGTGCCAGCAGCTTGGCAGGGCTAGCGAACACCGGGGAGCTGTTTTTT.

This clonotype occurred many times. V and J are TRBV29-1 and TRBJ2-7; no clear D gene. The CDR3 length is 13 residues. Trimming took 6 bases from V and 1 from J, leaving 13 bases between them. The V gene's germline CDR1 is SQVTM and CDR2 ANQGSEA. The CDR3 bases are TGCAGCGTCTGGGGTGGGCAATCCTACGAGCAGTACTTC. It translates to CSVWGGQSYEQYF.

This sequence joins TRBV7-2 and TRBJ2-7, with 11 bases identical to TRBD1. Germline values: CDR1 SGHTA, CDR2 FQGNSA. CDR3 size: 15 residues. The V and J ends lost 5 bases and 5 bases, in that order; junction bases with no gene match: 8. CDR3 loop: CASSELRDRGNEQYF. The CDR3 region has the DNA TGTGCCAGCAGCGAACTCCGGGACAGGGGGAACGAGCAGTACTTC.

Concerning this clonotype: A much larger clone is a single base away; this may be a read error. The chain is built from TRBV27 and TRBJ2-1, with TRBD2 matching over 9 bases. CDR1 is MNHEY and CDR2 is SMNVEV in the germline V gene (reference sequence). There are 16 residues in the CDR3. In DNA form, the CDR3 reads TGTGCCAAAGAGACTAGCGGATTTTCCTCCTACAATGAGCAGTCCTTC. It yields the protein CAKETSGFSSYNEQSF.

Ten or more counts support this clonotype. The chain carries TRBV20-1 and TRBJ2-7; D is unresolved. Trimming took 3 bases from V and 6 from J, leaving 6 bases between them. The length of the CDR3 is 10 residues. CDR1 is DFQATT, CDR2 SNEGSKA, per germline (reference sequence). CDR3 coding DNA: TGCAGTGCTAGGTTGGGCGAGCAGTACTTC. This translates into CSARLGEQYF.

This clonotype occurred a few times. V usage is TRBV3-1 and J usage is TRBJ2-2, with 8 bases lining up with TRBD1. In germline, CDR1 is LGHDT, CDR2 YNNKEL (reference sequence). CDR3 length: 20 amino acids. The ends lost 1 base at V and 1 base at J; junction bases unmatched: 14. The CDR3 sequence: CASSQVPPQPGTGNTGELFF. The CDR3 bases are TGTGCCAGCAGCCAAGTTCCCCCCCAACCAGGGACAGGGAACACCGGGGAGCTGTTTTTT.

The V gene is TRBV2, the J gene TRBJ1-4; weak D call: TRBD1 (6 bases). Trimming cost V 8 bases and J 6 bases, with 16 bases left between them. The CDR3 length is 14 residues. CDR1 SNHLY and CDR2 FYNNEI come from the germline V gene. The CDR3: CASEYQGIHEKLFF. The CDR3 DNA reads TGTGCCAGCGAATATCAGGGGATTCATGAAAAACTGTTTTTT.

As concerns this clonotype: Given a much more abundant clone one base away, this may be a read error. The CDR3 carries no conserved terminal phenylalanine or tryptophan, so it likely arises from a read error. The chain uses TRBV18 and TRBJ2-5; weak D call: TRBD2 (5 bases). The CDR3 loop spans 15 amino acids. The germline CDR1 and CDR2 sequences are KGHSH and LQKENI. Trimming stripped 2 bases from V and 4 bases from J, with 14 bases between. The CDR3 region is CASSPGLLAPETQYS. The CDR3 region has the DNA TGTGCCAGCTCACCAGGACTCCTAGCCCCAGAGACCCAGTACTCC.